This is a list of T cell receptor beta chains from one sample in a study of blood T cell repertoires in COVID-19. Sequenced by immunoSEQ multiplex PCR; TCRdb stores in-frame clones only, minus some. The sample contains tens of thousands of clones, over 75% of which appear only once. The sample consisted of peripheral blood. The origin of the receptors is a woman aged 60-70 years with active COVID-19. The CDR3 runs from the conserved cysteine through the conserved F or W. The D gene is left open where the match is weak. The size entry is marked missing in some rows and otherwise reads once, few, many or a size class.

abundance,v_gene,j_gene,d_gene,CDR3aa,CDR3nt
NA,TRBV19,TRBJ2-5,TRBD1,CASSVWDRGETQYF,TGTGCCAGTAGTGTATGGGACAGGGGAGAGACCCAGTACTTC
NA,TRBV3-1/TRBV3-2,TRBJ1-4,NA,CASREQVNEKLFF,TGTGCCAGCCGAGAACAGGTGAATGAAAAACTGTTTTTT
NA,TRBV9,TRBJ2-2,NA,CASSARTVVGELFF,TGTGCCAGCAGCGCCCGGACAGTAGTCGGGGAGCTGTTTTTT
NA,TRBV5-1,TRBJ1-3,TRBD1,CASSSPRTGLEDGNTIYF,TGCGCCAGCAGCTCTCCAAGGACAGGGTTAGAGGATGGAAACACCATATATTTT
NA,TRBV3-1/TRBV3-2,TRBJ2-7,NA,CASSLVTVHEQYF,TGTGCCAGCAGCCTTGTTACAGTTCACGAGCAGTACTTC
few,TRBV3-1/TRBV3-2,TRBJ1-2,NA,CASGENGYTF,TGTGCCAGCGGTGAGAATGGCTACACCTTC
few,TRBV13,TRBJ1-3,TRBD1,CASSNSGTGGTTIYF,TGTGCCAGCAGCAATTCCGGGACAGGGGGTACCACCATATATTTT
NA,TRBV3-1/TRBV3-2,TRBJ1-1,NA,CASSPLGVASEAFF,TGTGCCAGCAGCCCCCTAGGGGTCGCCTCTGAAGCTTTCTTT
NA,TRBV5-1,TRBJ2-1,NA,CASSLEVRSNEQFF,TGCGCCAGCAGCTTGGAGGTGAGGAGCAATGAGCAGTTCTTC
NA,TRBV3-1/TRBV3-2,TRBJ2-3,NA,CASSHGRGRYTQYF,TGTGCCAGCAGCCATGGCAGGGGCAGGTATACGCAGTATTTT
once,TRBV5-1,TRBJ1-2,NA,CASSLGQPDGYTF,TGCGCCAGCAGCTTAGGACAGCCTGATGGCTACACCTTC
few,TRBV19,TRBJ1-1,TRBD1,CASSMWTGKDMNTEAFF,TGTGCCAGTAGTATGTGGACAGGGAAAGACATGAACACTGAAGCTTTCTTT
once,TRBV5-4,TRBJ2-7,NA,CASSQPTSSEQYF,TGTGCCAGCAGCCAACCGACTAGTTCCGAGCAGTACTTC
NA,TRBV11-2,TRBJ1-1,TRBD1,CASSRDRTTEAFF,TGTGCCAGCAGCAGGGACAGAACTACTGAAGCTTTCTTT
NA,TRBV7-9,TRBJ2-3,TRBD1,CASSLDRGPTDTQYF,TGTGCCAGCAGCCTGGACAGGGGGCCAACAGATACGCAGTATTTT
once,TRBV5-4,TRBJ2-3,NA,CASSLTRTDTQYF,TGTGCCAGCAGCTTGACTCGCACAGATACGCAGTATTTT
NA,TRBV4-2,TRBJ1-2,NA,CASSPSAGPGSYGYTF,TGTGCCAGCAGCCCAAGCGCGGGCCCCGGGTCCTATGGCTACACCTTC
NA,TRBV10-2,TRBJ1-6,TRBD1,CASSETARGSPLHF,TGCGCCAGCAGTGAGACGGCCAGGGGGTCACCCCTCCACTTT
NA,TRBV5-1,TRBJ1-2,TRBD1,CASSLYSRQGLSYGYTF,TGCGCCAGCAGCTTGTATTCCCGACAGGGGCTTAGCTATGGCTACACCTTC
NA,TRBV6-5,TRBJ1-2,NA,CASTPTGVRRYGYTF,TGTGCCAGCACCCCGACGGGGGTTAGGCGCTATGGCTACACCTTC
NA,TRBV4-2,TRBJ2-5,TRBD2,CASSPTRASGGVQETQYF,TGTGCCAGCAGCCCGACCAGGGCTAGCGGGGGGGTCCAAGAGACCCAGTACTTC
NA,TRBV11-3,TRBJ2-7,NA,CASSFTHSYEQYF,TGTGCCAGTAGCTTCACACACTCCTACGAGCAGTACTTC
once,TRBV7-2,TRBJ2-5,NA,CASSLGGRETQYF,TGTGCCAGCAGCTTAGGAGGGAGGGAGACCCAGTACTTC
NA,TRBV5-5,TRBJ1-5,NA,CASSGQRWDQPQHF,TGTGCCAGCAGTGGACAGCGGTGGGATCAGCCCCAGCATTTT